The present T cell receptor beta chain was sequenced within a study of T cells in Graves' hyperthyroidism and ophthalmopathy. This clonotype came up many times. Uncontrolled infection, other autoimmune disease, pregnancy or lactation excluded patients. Template material for amplifying TCR beta CDR3 regions consisted of RNA transcripts. A set of HTBI primers served as the primers for a first-round RT-PCR of the TCR CDR3. TCRdb processed the multiplex PCR reads anew with MiXCR; each CDR3 protein has one entry. The table shows 350,000 to 400,000 distinct CDR3 sequences, with about a fifth occurring only once. Looked up from germline, CDR1 is MNHNS and CDR2 is SASEGT. Between the trimmed V and J ends, which lost 1 base and 8 bases, there was a span of 11 bases. The CDR3 is 13 residues long.

The TCR sequence derives from a woman aged 18-30 years with Graves' hyperthyroidism. The sequencing sample was made of blood. The chain couples TRBV6-1 to TRBJ1-2, with D unresolved. DNA of the CDR3: TGTGCCAGCAGTGAAGATCCGGGAGGCGGCTACACCTTC. Protein sequence: CASSEDPGGGYTF.